This TCR beta chain was identified in a study of control samples from healthy donors and cancer patients (TCRdb year 2020). A note on this clone: This clone's antigen is unknown. Qualities for individual bases were not recorded, and no much larger clone is one base off.

The protocol used for the library was the immunoSEQ multiplex PCR assay. The table was pulled from immuneACCESS by TCRdb, which kept in-frame rearrangements only. Such tables lose some clones; where checked, under half of the loss comes from unresolved V genes, and the rest has no known cause. The sample contains under 450,000 clones, 90% of them found a single time. Together, the top ten hold more than 6% of the sample. The CDR1 and CDR2 encoded by the germline V gene are LGHNA and YNFKEQ. The cysteine opens and the phenylalanine closes a CDR3 of 15 amino acids. Just the 45-base CDR3 DNA is kept, in frame starting at base 1. After removal of 4 bases from V and 6 bases from J, the junction retains 8 bases not matched to a gene.

The chain was built from TRBV4-2 and TRBJ2-1; 8 middle bases align to TRBD2. This TCR was sampled from a middle-aged man with head and neck cancer. The sequenced sample consisted of PBMCs. The CDR3 has the sequence CASSPGGAAPNEQFF. The nucleotide sequence is given as TGTGCCAGCAGCCCCGGGGGGGCCGCCCCCAATGAGCAGTTCTTC.